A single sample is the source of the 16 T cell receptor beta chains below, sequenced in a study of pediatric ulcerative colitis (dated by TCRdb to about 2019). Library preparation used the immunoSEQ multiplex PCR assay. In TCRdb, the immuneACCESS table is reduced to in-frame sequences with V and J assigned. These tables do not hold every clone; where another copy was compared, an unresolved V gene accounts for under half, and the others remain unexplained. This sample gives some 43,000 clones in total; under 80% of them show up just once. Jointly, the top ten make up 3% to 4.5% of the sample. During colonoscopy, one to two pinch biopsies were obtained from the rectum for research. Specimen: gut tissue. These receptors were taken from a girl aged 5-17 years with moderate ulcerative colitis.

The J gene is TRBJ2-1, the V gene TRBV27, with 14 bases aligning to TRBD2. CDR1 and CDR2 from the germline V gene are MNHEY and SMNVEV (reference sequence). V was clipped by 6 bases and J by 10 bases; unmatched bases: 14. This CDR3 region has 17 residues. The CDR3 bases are TGTGCCAGCAGCCTTCTTGGGACTAGCGGGAGTTCGGGCGAGCAGTTCTTC. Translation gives CASSLLGTSGSSGEQFF.

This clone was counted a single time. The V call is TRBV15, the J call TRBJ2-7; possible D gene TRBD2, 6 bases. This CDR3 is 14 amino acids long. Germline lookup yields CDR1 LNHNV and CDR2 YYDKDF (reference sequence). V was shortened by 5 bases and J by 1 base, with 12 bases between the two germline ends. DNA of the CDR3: TGTGCCACCAGCCGCATGGGGGGATCCTACGAGCAGTACTTC. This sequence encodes CATSRMGGSYEQYF.

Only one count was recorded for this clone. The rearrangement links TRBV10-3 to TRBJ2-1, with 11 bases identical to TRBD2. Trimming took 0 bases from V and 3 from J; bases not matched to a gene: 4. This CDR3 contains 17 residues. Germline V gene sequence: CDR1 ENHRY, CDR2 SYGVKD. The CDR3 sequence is CAISESMTSGVYNEQFF. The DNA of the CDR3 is TGTGCCATCAGTGAGTCGATGACTAGCGGGGTCTACAATGAGCAGTTCTTC.

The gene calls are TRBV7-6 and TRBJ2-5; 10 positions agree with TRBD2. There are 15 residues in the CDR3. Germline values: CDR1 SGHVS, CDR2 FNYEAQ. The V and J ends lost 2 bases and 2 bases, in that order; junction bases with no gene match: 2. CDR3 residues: CASSLPAGGQETQYF. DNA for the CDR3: TGTGCCAGCAGCTTACCAGCGGGAGGGCAAGAGACCCAGTACTTC.

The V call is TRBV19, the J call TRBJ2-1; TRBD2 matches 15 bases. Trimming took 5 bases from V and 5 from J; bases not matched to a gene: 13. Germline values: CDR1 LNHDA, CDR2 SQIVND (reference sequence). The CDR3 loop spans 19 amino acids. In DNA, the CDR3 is TGTGCCAGTAGTGAGACGGGACTAGCGGGAGGTAGAAGGGACAATGAGCAGTTCTTC. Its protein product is CASSETGLAGGRRDNEQFF.

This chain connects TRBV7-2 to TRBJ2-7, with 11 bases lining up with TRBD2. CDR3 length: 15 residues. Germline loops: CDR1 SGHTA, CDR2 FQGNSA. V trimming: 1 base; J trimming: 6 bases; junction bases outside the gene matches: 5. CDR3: CASSLGLAGGIEQYF. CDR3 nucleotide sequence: TGTGCCAGCAGCTTAGGCCTAGCGGGAGGTATCGAGCAGTACTTC.

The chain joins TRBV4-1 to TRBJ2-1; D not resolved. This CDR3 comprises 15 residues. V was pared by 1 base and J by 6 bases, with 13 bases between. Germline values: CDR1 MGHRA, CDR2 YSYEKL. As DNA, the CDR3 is TGCGCCAGCAGCCAAGCTCTCCTAGGTTTCAATGAGCAGTTCTTC. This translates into CASSQALLGFNEQFF.

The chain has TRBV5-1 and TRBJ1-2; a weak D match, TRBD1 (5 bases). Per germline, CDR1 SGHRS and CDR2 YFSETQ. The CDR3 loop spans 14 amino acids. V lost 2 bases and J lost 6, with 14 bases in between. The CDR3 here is CASSLPGRRNGYTF. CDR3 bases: TGCGCCAGCAGCTTACCGGGACGCCGTAATGGCTACACCTTC.

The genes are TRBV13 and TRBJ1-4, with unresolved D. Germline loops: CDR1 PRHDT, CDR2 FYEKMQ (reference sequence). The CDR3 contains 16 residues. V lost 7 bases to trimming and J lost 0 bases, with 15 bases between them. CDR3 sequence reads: CASTSTGEATNEKLFF. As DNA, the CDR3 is TGTGCCAGCACCTCAACTGGGGAGGCAACTAATGAAAAACTGTTTTTT.

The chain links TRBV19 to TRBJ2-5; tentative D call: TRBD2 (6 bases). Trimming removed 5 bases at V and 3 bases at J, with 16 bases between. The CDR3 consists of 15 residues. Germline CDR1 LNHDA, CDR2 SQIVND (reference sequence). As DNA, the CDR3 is TGTGCCAGTAGTTTTCCGGGGACTGGAAAAGAGACCCAGTACTTC. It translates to CASSFPGTGKETQYF.

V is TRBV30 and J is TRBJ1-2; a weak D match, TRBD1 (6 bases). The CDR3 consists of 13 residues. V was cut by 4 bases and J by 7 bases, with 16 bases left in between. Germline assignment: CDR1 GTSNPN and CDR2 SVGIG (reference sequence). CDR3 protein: CAWNVRQESGYTF. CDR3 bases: TGTGCCTGGAATGTACGACAGGAGAGTGGCTACACCTTC.

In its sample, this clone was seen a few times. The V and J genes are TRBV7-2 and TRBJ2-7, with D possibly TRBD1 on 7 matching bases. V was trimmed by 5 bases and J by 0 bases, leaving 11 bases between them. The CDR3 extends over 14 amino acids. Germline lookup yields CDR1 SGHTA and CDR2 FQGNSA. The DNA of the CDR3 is TGTGCCAGCAGCCGGGGGACAGCCTCCTACGAGCAGTACTTC. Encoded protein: CASSRGTASYEQYF.

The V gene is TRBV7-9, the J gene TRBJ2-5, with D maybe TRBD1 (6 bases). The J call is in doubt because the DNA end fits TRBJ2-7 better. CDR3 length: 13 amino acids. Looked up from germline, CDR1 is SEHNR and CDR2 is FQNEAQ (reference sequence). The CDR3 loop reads CASSPQGSHEQYF. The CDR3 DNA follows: TGTGCCAGCAGCCCCCAGGGGAGCCACGAGCAGTACTTC.

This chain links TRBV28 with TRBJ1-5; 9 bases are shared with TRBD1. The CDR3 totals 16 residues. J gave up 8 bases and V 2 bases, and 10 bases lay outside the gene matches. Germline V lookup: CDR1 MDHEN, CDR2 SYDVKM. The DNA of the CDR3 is TGTGCCAGCAGTTTAGGGACAGGGACTTTTAATGAGCCCCAGCATTTT. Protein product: CASSLGTGTFNEPQHF.

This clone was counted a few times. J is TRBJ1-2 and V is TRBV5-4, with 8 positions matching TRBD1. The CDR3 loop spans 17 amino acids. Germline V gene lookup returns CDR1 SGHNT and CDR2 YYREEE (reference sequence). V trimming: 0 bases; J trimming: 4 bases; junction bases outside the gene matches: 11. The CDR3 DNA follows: TGTGCCAGCAGCTTGGTGTCGGTAACACAGGGGGGCTATGGCTACACCTTC. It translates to CASSLVSVTQGGYGYTF.

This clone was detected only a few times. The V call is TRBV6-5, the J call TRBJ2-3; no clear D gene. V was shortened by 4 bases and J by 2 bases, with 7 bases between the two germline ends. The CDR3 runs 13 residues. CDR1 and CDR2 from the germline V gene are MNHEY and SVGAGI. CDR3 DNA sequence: TGTGCCAGCAGTTTGAGTTTCACAGATACGCAGTATTTT. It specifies CASSLSFTDTQYF.